Presented here are 13 T cell receptor beta chains from one specimen sequenced in a study of blood T cells in healthy people across ages. A sample-barcoded 5' primer and a J-beta primer mix were used in a second PCR of roughly 6 to 11 cycles. Via MiXCR, TCRdb re-called the 5' RACE reads, giving one row per CDR3 protein. The sample has about 590,000 distinct CDR3 sequences, roughly 31% seen once. The specimen sequenced was blood. Receptors were obtained from a woman of 80 years or more in good health.

The V call is TRBV5-1, the J call TRBJ2-5, with D possibly being TRBD1 or TRBD2 (5 bases each). TRBJ2-1 matches the DNA end more closely, so the J call is doubtful. This CDR3 region has 11 residues. The germline V gene encodes CDR1 SGHRS and CDR2 YFSETQ. The CDR3 here is CASMGEREQFF. DNA of the CDR3: TGCGCCAGCATGGGGGAACGCGAGCAGTTCTTC.

The chain couples TRBV20-1 to TRBJ2-1; D gene uncertain. The CDR3 extends over 14 amino acids. Germline-derived CDR1 and CDR2 are DFQATT and SNEGSKA (reference sequence). Trimming removed 0 bases from V and 8 bases from J, with 14 bases in between. CDR3 sequence (DNA): TGCAGTGCTAGAGAAGGTGGTGTGGGCTATGAGCAGTTCTTC. Its protein is CSAREGGVGYEQFF.

This clonotype occurred a few times. One end of the junction fails to match germline, which may point to a read error. The CDR3 sequence is CASSRTGRGTNENLFF. CDR3 nucleotides: TGCGCCAGCAGCAGGACAGGGAGGGGAACTAATGAAAACCTGTTTTTT. The V and J genes are TRBV5-1 and TRBJ1-4, with 8 bases that match TRBD1. The CDR3 is 16 residues long. Germline-derived CDR1 and CDR2 are SGHRS and YFSETQ.

This clonotype was detected only a few times. The J gene is TRBJ2-3, the V gene TRBV12-3 or TRBV12-4; the match to TRBD2 covers 12 bases. The CDR3 is 17 residues long. The ends lost 2 bases at V and 3 bases at J; junction bases unmatched: 6. This CDR3 reads CASSLRPSGGGTDTQYF. The CDR3, as DNA: TGTGCCAGCAGTTTACGACCTAGCGGGGGGGGGACAGATACGCAGTATTTT.

The chain employs TRBV6-1 and TRBJ2-5, with 11 nucleotides matching TRBD2. The CDR3 contains 15 residues. J lost 0 bases, V lost 7 bases, and 4 bases had no gene match. Germline loops: CDR1 MNHNS, CDR2 SASEGT. The chain's CDR3 is CASIWTSGYQETQYF. The CDR3 DNA reads TGTGCCAGCATTTGGACTAGCGGGTACCAAGAGACCCAGTACTTC.

This clonotype was seen at least ten times. This chain connects TRBV15 to TRBJ2-3; maybe TRBD1 (5 bases). The CDR3 is 17 residues long. Trimming removed 0 bases at V and 4 bases at J, with 17 bases between. Germline CDR1 is LNHNV and CDR2 is YYDKDF (reference sequence). In nucleotides, the CDR3 is TGTGCCACCAGCAGAGATCAGGGAAATCCCTATCCAGATACGCAGTATTTT. Its protein product is CATSRDQGNPYPDTQYF.

A few counts support this clonotype. V and J are TRBV30 and TRBJ1-1; a possible D gene is TRBD1 (5 bases). V was trimmed by 3 bases and J by 1 base, leaving 15 bases between them. Germline V lookup: CDR1 GTSNPN, CDR2 SVGIG (reference sequence). The length of the CDR3 is 15 residues. The CDR3 loop is CAWSQPRQTNTEAFF. The CDR3 DNA is TGTGCCTGGAGCCAACCTCGACAGACGAACACTGAAGCTTTCTTT. The full variable domain, in which reference TRBV30 and TRBJ1-1 provide the parts outside the CDR3, is SQTIHQWPATLVQPVGSPLSLECTVEGTSNPNLYWYRQAAGRGLQLLFYSVGIGQISSEVPQNLSASRPQDRQFILSSKKLLLSDSGFYLCAWSQPRQTNTEAFFGQGTRLTVV.

Ten or more counts support this clonotype. This chain uses TRBV10-3 with TRBJ1-2, with a weak D call TRBD1 (5 bases). The CDR3 runs 12 residues. Germline-derived CDR1 and CDR2 are ENHRY and SYGVKD. Between the trimmed V and J ends, which lost 2 bases and 5 bases, there was a span of 6 bases. This chain's CDR3 is CAISEGAYGYTF. The CDR3 DNA follows: TGTGCCATCAGTGAGGGGGCTTATGGCTACACCTTC.

This clonotype was detected only a few times. The J gene is TRBJ2-2, the V gene TRBV20-1; no clear D. This CDR3 has 14 amino acids. Trimming stripped 1 base from V and 1 base from J, with 7 bases between. Looked up from germline, CDR1 is DFQATT and CDR2 is SNEGSKA (reference sequence). The CDR3 DNA reads as TGCAGTGCTAGAGGATACAGGAACACCGGGGAGCTGTTTTTT. Translation gives CSARGYRNTGELFF.

Only a few counts were recorded for this clonotype. This CDR3 reads CSAIRMVRINTEAFF. Written as DNA, the CDR3 is TGCAGTGCAATCAGGATGGTCAGGATAAACACTGAAGCTTTCTTT. The rearrangement uses TRBV20-1 and TRBJ1-1; no clear D gene. The V and J ends lost 6 bases and 2 bases respectively, with 19 bases between them. The CDR3 has 15 amino acids. Germline lookup yields CDR1 DFQATT and CDR2 SNEGSKA (reference sequence).

This clonotype has at least ten counts. The gene calls are TRBV20-1 and TRBJ2-5; D gene uncertain. This CDR3 has 14 amino acids. Trimming removed 5 bases at V and 1 base at J, with 14 bases between. CDR1 and CDR2 (germline): DFQATT, SNEGSKA (reference sequence). The CDR3 DNA is TGCAGTGCTTTCCTAGGAGACGTCCAAGAGACCCAGTACTTC. It yields the protein CSAFLGDVQETQYF.

At least ten counts were recorded for this clonotype. V usage is TRBV24-1 and J usage is TRBJ2-3; 12 bases align to TRBD1. The V gene's germline CDR1 is KGHDR and CDR2 SFDVKD. The trim removed 5 bases at V and 4 bases at J, leaving 3 bases unmatched. The CDR3 sequence is 15 residues long. The CDR3: CATSVGTGGPDTQYF. CDR3 sequence (DNA): TGTGCCACCAGTGTGGGGACAGGGGGCCCAGATACGCAGTATTTT.

Many counts were recorded for this clonotype. The V gene is TRBV2, the J gene TRBJ2-3; the match to TRBD2 covers 7 bases. The V and J ends lost 11 bases and 0 bases, in that order; junction bases with no gene match: 2. From germline, CDR1 is SNHLY and CDR2 FYNNEI. The CDR3 sequence is 12 residues long. The CDR3 DNA reads as TGTGCCTCCGGGGGGAGCACAGATACGCAGTATTTT. Protein product: CASGGSTDTQYF.